This T cell receptor beta chain is from a study of T cells in Graves' hyperthyroidism and ophthalmopathy. General observations from the study: The authors' 13 V-J model separated ophthalmopathy from stable hyperthyroidism.

Amplification of TCR beta CDR3 regions was performed using RNA transcripts as template. The TCR CDR3 first-round RT-PCR relied on the HTBI primer set. TCRdb used MiXCR to reprocess the multiplex PCR reads, holding one entry per CDR3 protein. Of 650,000 to 750,000 distinct CDR3 sequences listed, less than 15% are singletons. V shed 4 bases and J shed 3 bases, with 19 bases lying between them. Germline CDR1 reads SGHNT; CDR2 reads YYREEE (reference sequence). The CDR3 has 16 residues. Thyroid ultrasound, orbital computed tomography, clinical symptoms, and serum thyroxine and TRAb underpinned diagnoses. PBMCs were collected from an approximately 9.2 ml volume of fresh peripheral blood. This clonotype has only a few counts. The target antigen is unknown.

The sequenced sample was blood. The receptor was derived from a woman younger than 35 with Graves' hyperthyroidism. This chain joins TRBV5-4 and TRBJ1-1; D is possibly TRBD1 (5 bases). The CDR3 reads CASSLYGRGVDTEAFF. The CDR3, as DNA: TGTGCCAGCAGCCTCTATGGGAGGGGCGTTGACACTGAAGCTTTCTTT.